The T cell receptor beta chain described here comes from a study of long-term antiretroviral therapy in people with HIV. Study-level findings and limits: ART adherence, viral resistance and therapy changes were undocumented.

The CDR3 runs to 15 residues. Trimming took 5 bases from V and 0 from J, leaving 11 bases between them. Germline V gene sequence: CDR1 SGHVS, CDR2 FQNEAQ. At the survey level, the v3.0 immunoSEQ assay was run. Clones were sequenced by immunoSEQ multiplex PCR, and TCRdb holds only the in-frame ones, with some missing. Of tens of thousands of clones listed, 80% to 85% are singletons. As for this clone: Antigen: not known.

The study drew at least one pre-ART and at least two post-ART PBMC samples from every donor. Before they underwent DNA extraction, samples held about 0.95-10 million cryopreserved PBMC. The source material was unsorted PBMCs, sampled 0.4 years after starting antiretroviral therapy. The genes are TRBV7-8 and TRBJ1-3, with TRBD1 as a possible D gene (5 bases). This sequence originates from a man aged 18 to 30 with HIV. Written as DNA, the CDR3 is TGTGCCAGCAGCCAAGGGGATAGCTCTGGAAACACCATATATTTT. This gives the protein CASSQGDSSGNTIYF.